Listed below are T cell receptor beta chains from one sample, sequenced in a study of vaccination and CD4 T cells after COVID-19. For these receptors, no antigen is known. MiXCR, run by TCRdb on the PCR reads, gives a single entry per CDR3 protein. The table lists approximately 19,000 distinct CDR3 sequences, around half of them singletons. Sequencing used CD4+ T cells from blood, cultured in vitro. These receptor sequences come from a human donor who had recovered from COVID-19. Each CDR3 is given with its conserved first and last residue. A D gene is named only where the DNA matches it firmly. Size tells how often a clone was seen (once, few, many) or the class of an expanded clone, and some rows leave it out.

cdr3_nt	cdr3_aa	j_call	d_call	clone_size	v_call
TGTGCCAGTAGTCCTAGGGGTCTCTATGAGCAGTTCTTC	CASSPRGLYEQFF	TRBJ2-1	-	-	TRBV19
TGTGCCAGCAGCCGGACTTCTGGTTCCTATAATTCACCCCTCCACTTT	CASSRTSGSYNSPLHF	TRBJ1-6	-	-	TRBV11-1
TGTGCCACCAGTGCCCAGGGGAACACTGAAGCTTTCTTT	CATSAQGNTEAFF	TRBJ1-1	-	few	TRBV24-1
TGCAGTGCTAGAGATATGCTGGCAAATGAGCAGTTCTTC	CSARDMLANEQFF	TRBJ2-1	-	-	TRBV20-1
TGTGCCAGCCAGGCAGGTTATCAGCCCCAGCATTTT	CASQAGYQPQHF	TRBJ1-5	-	-	TRBV6-2/TRBV6-3
TGTGCCAGCAGCCCACCCGAGACAGGTGCTACAGATACGCAGTATTTT	CASSPPETGATDTQYF	TRBJ2-3	-	-	TRBV7-9
TGCAGTGCTAGAGATAGCGGCCGTTCTGGGGCCAACGTCCTGACTTTC	CSARDSGRSGANVLTF	TRBJ2-6	-	-	TRBV20-1
TGTGCCAGCGCGAGACAGGGGAATCAGCCCCAGCATTTT	CASARQGNQPQHF	TRBJ1-5	TRBD1	-	TRBV7-9
TGCGCCAGCAGCTTGGGAAATCGGGAGACCCAGTACTTC	CASSLGNRETQYF	TRBJ2-5	-	-	TRBV5-1
TGTGCCAGCAGTGAAGCAGGGCACGCGGGCTATGGCTACACCTTC	CASSEAGHAGYGYTF	TRBJ1-2	-	few	TRBV6-1
TGTGCCAGCACGACTAGACACGAGCAGTACTTC	CASTTRHEQYF	TRBJ2-7	-	-	TRBV2
TGTGCCAGCAGGTATTACAGCGCGCCGAGCTCCTACAATGAGCAGTTCTTC	CASRYYSAPSSYNEQFF	TRBJ2-1	-	-	TRBV6-1
TGCGCCAGCAGCAGGGAAATGAACACTGAAGCTTTCTTT	CASSREMNTEAFF	TRBJ1-1	-	-	TRBV5-1
TGTGCCAGCAGCAGCGCCGATGGGGTGGTGCAGTTCTTC	CASSSADGVVQFF	TRBJ2-1	-	-	TRBV7-3
TGTGCCAGTAGTACTACTTGGACAGGGAAGGATGGCTACACCTTC	CASSTTWTGKDGYTF	TRBJ1-2	TRBD1	-	TRBV19
TGTGCCAGCAGTGAGGGGCTGGACAGGTTTGTTGAGCAGTACTTC	CASSEGLDRFVEQYF	TRBJ2-7	TRBD1	-	TRBV2
TGTGCCAGCAGTTGGGACAGGGCGAAGGCTGAAGCTTTCTTT	CASSWDRAKAEAFF	TRBJ1-1	TRBD1	-	TRBV12-3/TRBV12-4
TGCAGTTGCTCGGATTCGAGGAACACCGGGGAGCTGTTTTTT	CSCSDSRNTGELFF	TRBJ2-2	-	few	TRBV20-1
TGCAGTGCTAGAGATACCAGCGGGAGCATTGGGCAGTACTTC	CSARDTSGSIGQYF	TRBJ2-7	TRBD2	few	TRBV20-1
TGTGCCAGTAGTATTCAGAGGATTGGTGAAGCTTTCTTT	CASSIQRIGEAFF	TRBJ1-1	-	-	TRBV19
TGCAGCGTTGATTGGACAGGGATAAGTGGCTACACCTTC	CSVDWTGISGYTF	TRBJ1-2	TRBD1	few	TRBV29-1
TGTGCCAGCAGCAGCCGACAGGGCTGTGAGACCCAGTACTTC	CASSSRQGCETQYF	TRBJ2-5	-	-	TRBV21-1
TGTGCCAGCAGCGCGGACAGGGGCCTCGACGAGCAGTACTTC	CASSADRGLDEQYF	TRBJ2-7	TRBD1	-	TRBV2
TGTGCCAGTAGTTCGGGGTTCTATGGCTACACCTTC	CASSSGFYGYTF	TRBJ1-2	-	-	TRBV19
TGTGCCAGCAGCTTAACTCCCCAGCCTGACAGGTCCCTGTATAGCAATCAGCCCCAGCATTTT	CASSLTPQPDRSLYSNQPQHF	TRBJ1-5	-	-	TRBV7-3
TGTGCCAGCAGCTCCCAATATGATCAGCCCCAGCATTTT	CASSSQYDQPQHF	TRBJ1-5	-	-	TRBV7-2